These 29 T cell receptor beta chains were all obtained from the same sample, sequenced in a study of blood T cell repertoires in COVID-19. Measured with immunoSEQ multiplex PCR; TCRdb has only the in-frame clones, and not every one. The sample yields tens of thousands of clones, 85% to 90% seen once. The sample was PBMCs or T cells enriched from blood (not recorded which). These receptors all stem from a woman between 50 and 59 years old who had recovered from COVID-19.

The chain is built from TRBV14 and TRBJ2-1; TRBD2 matches at 13 bases. This CDR3 has 20 amino acids. J gave up 0 bases and V 2 bases, and 10 bases lay outside the gene matches. Per the germline V gene, CDR1 is SGHDN and CDR2 is FVKESK. The CDR3: CASSQRLGLAGSSSYNEQFF. The CDR3, as DNA: TGTGCCAGCAGCCAACGTCTGGGACTAGCGGGATCTAGCTCCTACAATGAGCAGTTCTTC.

The V gene is TRBV27, the J gene TRBJ1-1; possibly TRBD1 for D (6 bases). Germline V gene sequence: CDR1 MNHEY, CDR2 SMNVEV (reference sequence). The CDR3 runs 13 residues. Trimming stripped 6 bases from V and 0 bases from J, with 8 bases between. CDR3 loop: CASRGQLNTEAFF. In DNA, the CDR3 is TGTGCCAGCAGAGGACAGTTGAACACTGAAGCTTTCTTT.

The V gene is TRBV7-2, the J gene TRBJ1-4, with 7 bases identical to TRBD1. Germline V gene lookup returns CDR1 SGHTA and CDR2 FQGNSA. V trimming: 1 base; J trimming: 6 bases; junction bases outside the gene matches: 2. The CDR3 runs to 14 residues. CDR3 loop: CASSLVGTDEKLFF. CDR3 bases: TGTGCCAGCAGCTTAGTGGGGACAGATGAAAAACTGTTTTTT.

The chain is built from TRBV7-6 and TRBJ2-5; TRBD2 is a possible D gene (6 bases). Trimming removed 1 base at V and 7 bases at J, with 19 bases between. Germline CDR1 and CDR2: SGHVS and FNYEAQ. This CDR3 has 16 residues. CDR3 region: CASSLEGSAGPRTQYF. CDR3 DNA: TGTGCCAGCAGCTTAGAGGGGTCGGCGGGACCCAGGACCCAGTACTTC.

This chain links TRBV10-1 with TRBJ2-1; 10 bases map to TRBD2. Per the germline V gene, CDR1 is WNHNN and CDR2 is SYGVQD (reference sequence). Trimming took 5 bases from V and 5 from J; bases not matched to a gene: 12. This CDR3 region has 17 residues. The CDR3, as DNA: TGCGCCAGCAGTAAAACTAGCGGGATTGGGGGAGACAATGAGCAGTTCTTC. This gives the protein CASSKTSGIGGDNEQFF.

The chain recombines TRBV11-2 with TRBJ2-7, with 7 bases fitting TRBD1. This CDR3 contains 14 residues. Germline CDR1 SGHAT, CDR2 FQNNGV. The V gene end was trimmed by 1 base and the J gene end by 4 bases; junction bases not matched to a gene: 4. The CDR3 DNA reads TGTGCCAGCAGCTTAGGCCAGGGGGTGTACGAGCAGTACTTC. Its translation: CASSLGQGVYEQYF. Full variable domain (remainder filled in from reference TRBV11-2 and TRBJ2-7): EAGVAQSPRYKIIEKRQSVAFWCNPISGHATLYWYQQILGQGPKLLIQFQNNGVVDDSQLPKDRFSAERLKGVDSTLKIQPAKLEDSAVYLCASSLGQGVYEQYFGPGTRLTVT.

The V call is TRBV5-1, the J call TRBJ2-1, with a possible D match to TRBD1 (6 bases). V was clipped by 3 bases and J by 0 bases, with 16 bases between them. This CDR3 is 17 amino acids long. From germline, CDR1 is SGHRS and CDR2 YFSETQ. In DNA form, the CDR3 reads TGCGCCAGCAGCTACCTACTAACAGGGAGCTCCTACAATGAGCAGTTCTTC. Translation: CASSYLLTGSSYNEQFF.

The V gene is TRBV10-1, the J gene TRBJ2-1, with a tentative D call TRBD2 (6 bases). The CDR3 is 16 amino acids. Germline V gives CDR1 WNHNN, CDR2 SYGVQD (reference sequence). The ends were cut back, 6 bases at V and 6 bases at J, with 21 bases in the middle. The CDR3 coding sequence is TGCGCCAGCAGCGGCCCGGGACTCGCTACCGTCAATGAGCAGTTCTTC. This gives the protein CASSGPGLATVNEQFF.

The rearrangement joins TRBV30 to TRBJ1-6; possible D gene TRBD1, 5 bases. V lost 2 bases, J lost 8 bases, and 13 bases lay in between. The CDR3 consists of 14 residues. The germline V gene encodes CDR1 GTSNPN and CDR2 SVGIG (reference sequence). CDR3 coding DNA: TGTGCCTGGAGTCTACAGGCGGGGTATTCACCCCTCCACTTT. Encoded protein: CAWSLQAGYSPLHF.

The V call is TRBV4-3, the J call TRBJ1-2; no reliable D call. Per the germline V gene, CDR1 is LGHNA and CDR2 is YSLEER. This CDR3 has 13 residues. The V and J ends lost 0 bases and 5 bases respectively, with 7 bases between them. Here the CDR3 reads CASSQDSGYGYTF. DNA for the CDR3: TGCGCCAGCAGCCAAGATTCGGGATATGGCTACACCTTC.

This chain joins TRBV5-1 and TRBJ1-5; 7 positions agree with TRBD1. Germline loops: CDR1 SGHRS, CDR2 YFSETQ. Trimming removed 5 bases from V and 4 bases from J; junction bases left unmatched: 6. CDR3 length equals 14 residues. The CDR3 loop reads CASSTGQFNQPQHF. The CDR3, as DNA: TGCGCCAGCAGTACGGGACAGTTTAATCAGCCCCAGCATTTT.

V usage is TRBV6-5 and J usage is TRBJ2-7; a possible D gene is TRBD2 (5 bases). Trimming removed 10 bases at V and 2 bases at J, with 15 bases between. The CDR3 contains 13 residues. Germline lookup yields CDR1 MNHEY and CDR2 SVGAGI. CDR3 residues: CANSKDYPYEQYF. DNA of the CDR3: TGTGCCAATTCCAAAGACTACCCCTACGAGCAGTACTTC.

This rearrangement joins TRBV11-2 to TRBJ2-7, with TRBD2 as a possible D gene (5 bases). Germline lookup yields CDR1 SGHAT and CDR2 FQNNGV. V was pared by 5 bases and J by 9 bases, with 14 bases between. The CDR3 consists of 12 residues. In nucleotides, the CDR3 is TGTGCCAGCAGCCCAGGAGGCGCGACGCAGTACTTC. This gives the protein CASSPGGATQYF. The full variable domain, completed using reference TRBV11-2 and TRBJ2-7, is EAGVAQSPRYKIIEKRQSVAFWCNPISGHATLYWYQQILGQGPKLLIQFQNNGVVDDSQLPKDRFSAERLKGVDSTLKIQPAKLEDSAVYLCASSPGGATQYFGPGTRLTVT.

The rearrangement links TRBV9 to TRBJ2-3, with a possible D match to TRBD2 (6 bases). The germline CDR1 and CDR2 sequences are SGDLS and YYNGEE. This CDR3 region has 15 residues. Trimming removed 3 bases from V and 2 bases from J, with 13 bases in between. The CDR3 loop is CASSARDFPTDTQYF. CDR3 nucleotides: TGTGCCAGCAGCGCCCGGGACTTCCCCACAGATACGCAGTATTTT.

The rearrangement uses TRBV28 and TRBJ1-4, with D hard to call. The germline V gene encodes CDR1 MDHEN and CDR2 SYDVKM. Trimming shortened V by 5 bases and J by 5 bases, and 18 bases separated the two germline ends. This CDR3 contains 16 residues. CDR3 residues: CASSIDSVGGNEKLFF. The CDR3 DNA is TGTGCCAGCAGTATAGACTCGGTGGGTGGAAATGAAAAACTGTTTTTT.

This chain links TRBV5-4 with TRBJ1-2; 10 positions match TRBD1. V gave up 4 bases and J gave up 1 base; unmatched junction bases: 7. The CDR3 extends over 16 amino acids. Germline loops: CDR1 SGHNT, CDR2 YYREEE (reference sequence). The CDR3 here is CASSPFDRGHNYGYTF. The CDR3 nucleotides read TGTGCCAGCAGCCCGTTTGACAGGGGGCATAACTATGGCTACACCTTC.

The V gene is TRBV5-1, the J gene TRBJ2-2, with 7 bases matching TRBD1. This CDR3 is built from 17 residues. Germline trimming cut 0 bases from V and 1 base from J; bases unmatched to any gene: 6. Germline V gives CDR1 SGHRS, CDR2 YFSETQ. CDR3 in amino acids: CASSLGPRTGNTGELFF. The CDR3 DNA reads as TGCGCCAGCAGCTTGGGTCCCCGGACAGGGAACACCGGGGAGCTGTTTTTT.

The chain links TRBV6-5 to TRBJ1-2; D perhaps matches TRBD1 (6 bases). Looked up from germline, CDR1 is MNHEY and CDR2 is SVGAGI. The CDR3 contains 15 residues. The germline V and J ends were trimmed by 6 bases and 8 bases, with 22 bases remaining between them. The CDR3 here is CASSWGGASWEGYTF. The CDR3 DNA follows: TGTGCCAGCAGCTGGGGGGGGGCATCATGGGAAGGCTACACCTTC.

The chain carries TRBV28 and TRBJ2-7; 7 bases align to TRBD1. CDR1 and CDR2 from the germline V gene are MDHEN and SYDVKM. The length of the CDR3 is 14 residues. V dropped 8 bases and J dropped 2; count of bases not matched to a gene: 9. This CDR3 reads CASGQGTVPYEQYF. As DNA, the CDR3 is TGTGCCAGCGGCCAAGGGACAGTCCCCTACGAGCAGTACTTC.

There are a few counts of this clone. The chain couples TRBV10-1 to TRBJ1-2; D unresolved. The CDR3 loop spans 13 amino acids. Germline V gene data show CDR1 as WNHNN and CDR2 as SYGVQD (reference sequence). V lost 8 bases to trimming and J lost 7 bases, with 17 bases between them. The CDR3, as DNA: TGCGCCAGCTCAGCCCACGGGATGACTGGCTACACCTTC. Residues: CASSAHGMTGYTF.

This clone is a singleton in its sample. This rearrangement joins TRBV28 to TRBJ1-5; 9 bases map to TRBD1. There are 16 residues in the CDR3. CDR1 is MDHEN, CDR2 SYDVKM, per germline. V shed 2 bases and J 6 bases; nucleotides not matched to a gene: 8. CDR3 in DNA: TGTGCCAGCAGTTTACCGACAGGGGGGGGTAGTCAGCCCCAGCATTTT. This translates into CASSLPTGGGSQPQHF.

CDR3 amino acids: CASSLDSGGLYNEQFF. As DNA, the CDR3 is TGTGCCAGCAGCTTAGATAGCGGGGGGCTCTACAATGAGCAGTTCTTC. The rearrangement uses TRBV7-9 and TRBJ2-1; the match to TRBD2 covers 10 bases. The CDR3 totals 16 residues. Germline values: CDR1 SEHNR, CDR2 FQNEAQ (reference sequence). V lost 1 base and J lost 3; bases outside the gene matches: 3.

This clone showed up just a few times. This sequence joins TRBV10-1 and TRBJ2-3, with D possibly matching TRBD2 (6 bases). The CDR3 covers 14 residues. Germline lookup yields CDR1 WNHNN and CDR2 SYGVQD (reference sequence). The ends were cut back, 0 bases at V and 6 bases at J, with 10 bases in the middle. CDR3 nucleotides: TGCGCCAGCAGTGAGTCGGCGGGGTCGGATACGCAGTATTTT. Translating gives CASSESAGSDTQYF.

The chain employs TRBV29-1 and TRBJ1-1, with D uncertain. The CDR3 has 12 residues. Germline CDR1 SQVTM, CDR2 ANQGSEA. V was cut by 6 bases and J by 0 bases, with 8 bases left in between. CDR3 bases: TGCAGCGTCACCGAGTTGAACACTGAAGCTTTCTTT. This translates into CSVTELNTEAFF.

The J gene is TRBJ2-5, the V gene TRBV19; D remains ambiguous. In germline, CDR1 is LNHDA, CDR2 SQIVND (reference sequence). Trimming took 6 bases from V and 5 from J, leaving 13 bases between them. This CDR3 has 13 amino acids. As DNA, the CDR3 is TGTGCCAGTAGAGGAGTTCTCGTGGAGACCCAGTACTTC. Translation gives CASRGVLVETQYF.

V gene TRBV29-1 combines with J gene TRBJ2-5, with 12 nucleotides matching TRBD1. This CDR3 is built from 15 residues. V trimming: 6 bases; J trimming: 4 bases; junction bases outside the gene matches: 9. In germline, CDR1 is SQVTM, CDR2 ANQGSEA. CDR3 nucleotide sequence: TGCAGCGTGCGATCCGGGACAGGGGGCGGAGAGACCCAGTACTTC. Its translation is CSVRSGTGGGETQYF.

The V gene is TRBV27, the J gene TRBJ1-1; TRBD1 might be the D (5 bases). Germline V CDR1 and CDR2: MNHEY, SMNVEV (reference sequence). Between the trimmed V and J ends, which lost 2 bases and 3 bases, there was a span of 7 bases. The CDR3 covers 13 residues. The DNA for the CDR3 is TGTGCCAGCAGTTTACAGGGATACACTGAAGCTTTCTTT. This translates into CASSLQGYTEAFF.

In its sample, this clone was seen once. The chain has TRBV5-1 and TRBJ2-6; the D gene is possibly TRBD2 (5 bases). Germline V gene sequence: CDR1 SGHRS, CDR2 YFSETQ. With 5 bases removed from V and 1 base from J, the gap between germline ends came to 10 bases. This CDR3 has 15 amino acids. CDR3 region: CASRYGLSGANVLTF. CDR3 sequence (DNA): TGCGCCAGCAGATACGGACTTTCTGGGGCCAACGTCCTGACTTTC.

The chain has TRBV9 and TRBJ2-1, with a tentative D call TRBD2 (7 bases). This CDR3 is 15 amino acids long. Germline CDR1 is SGDLS and CDR2 is YYNGEE. V dropped 2 bases and J dropped 6 bases, with 15 bases sitting between them. Here the CDR3 reads CASSVVGEGVNEQFF. The CDR3 DNA follows: TGTGCCAGCAGCGTCGTCGGGGAGGGGGTCAATGAGCAGTTCTTC. Full variable domain (outside the CDR3, taken from reference TRBV9 and TRBJ2-1): DSGVTQTPKHLITATGQRVTLRCSPRSGDLSVYWYQQSLDQGLQFLIQYYNGEERAKGNILERFSAQQFPDLHSELNLSSLELGDSALYFCASSVVGEGVNEQFFGPGTRLTVL.